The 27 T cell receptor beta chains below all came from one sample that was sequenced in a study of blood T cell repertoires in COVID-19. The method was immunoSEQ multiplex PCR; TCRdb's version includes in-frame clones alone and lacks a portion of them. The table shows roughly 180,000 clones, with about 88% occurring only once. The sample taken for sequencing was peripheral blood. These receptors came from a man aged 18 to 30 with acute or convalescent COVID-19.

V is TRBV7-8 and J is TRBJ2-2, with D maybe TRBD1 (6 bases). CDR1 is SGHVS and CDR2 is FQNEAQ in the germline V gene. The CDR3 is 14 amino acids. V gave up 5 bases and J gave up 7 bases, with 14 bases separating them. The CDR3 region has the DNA TGTGCCAGCAGCAAGGACAGATTTGGCGGGGAGCTGTTTTTT. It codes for CASSKDRFGGELFF.

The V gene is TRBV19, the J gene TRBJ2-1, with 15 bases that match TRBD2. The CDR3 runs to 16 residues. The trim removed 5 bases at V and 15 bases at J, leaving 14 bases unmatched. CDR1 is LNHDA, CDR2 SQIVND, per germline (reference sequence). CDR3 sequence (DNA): TGTGCCAGTAGTCCATGGACTAGCGGGGGGGCCGATCTCTGGTTCTTC. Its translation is CASSPWTSGGADLWFF. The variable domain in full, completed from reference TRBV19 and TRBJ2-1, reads DGGITQSPKYLFRKEGQNVTLSCEQNLNHDAMYWYRQDPGQGLRLIYYSQIVNDFQKGDIAEGYSVSREKKESFPLTVTSAQKNPTAFYLCASSPWTSGGADLWFFGPGTRLTVL.

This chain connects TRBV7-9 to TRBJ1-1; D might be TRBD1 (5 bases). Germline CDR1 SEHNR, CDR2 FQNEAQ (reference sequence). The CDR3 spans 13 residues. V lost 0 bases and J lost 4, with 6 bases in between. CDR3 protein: CASSLAQGTEAFF. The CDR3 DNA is TGTGCCAGCAGCTTAGCGCAGGGCACTGAAGCTTTCTTT.

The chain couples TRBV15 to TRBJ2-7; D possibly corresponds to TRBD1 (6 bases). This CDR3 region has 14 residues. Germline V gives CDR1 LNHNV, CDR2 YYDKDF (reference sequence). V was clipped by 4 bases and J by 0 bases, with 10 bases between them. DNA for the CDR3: TGTGCCACCAGCAAAGGGGACATCTCCTACGAGCAGTACTTC. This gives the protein CATSKGDISYEQYF.

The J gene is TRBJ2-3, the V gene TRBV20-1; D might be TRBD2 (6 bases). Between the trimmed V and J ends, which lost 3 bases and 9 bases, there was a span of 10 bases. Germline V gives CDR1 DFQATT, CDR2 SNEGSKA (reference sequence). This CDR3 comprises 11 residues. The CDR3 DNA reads TGCAGTGCTAGTGGCGGGGAGACGCAGTATTTT. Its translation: CSASGGETQYF.

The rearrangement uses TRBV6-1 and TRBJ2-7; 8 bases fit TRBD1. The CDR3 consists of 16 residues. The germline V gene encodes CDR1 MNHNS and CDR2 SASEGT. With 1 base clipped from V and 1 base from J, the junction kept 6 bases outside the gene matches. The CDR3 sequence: CASSEGTGMASYEQYV. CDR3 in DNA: TGTGCCAGCAGTGAAGGGACAGGGATGGCATCCTACGAGCAGTACGTC.

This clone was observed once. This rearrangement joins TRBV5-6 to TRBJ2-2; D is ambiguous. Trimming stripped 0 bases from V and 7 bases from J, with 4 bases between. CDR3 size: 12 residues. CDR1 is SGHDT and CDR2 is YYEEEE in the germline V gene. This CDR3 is CASSLAYGELFF. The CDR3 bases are TGTGCCAGCAGCTTGGCCTACGGGGAGCTGTTTTTT.

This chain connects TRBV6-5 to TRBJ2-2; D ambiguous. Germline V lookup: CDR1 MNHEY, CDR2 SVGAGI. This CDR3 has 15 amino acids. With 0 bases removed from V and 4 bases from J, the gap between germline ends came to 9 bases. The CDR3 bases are TGTGCCAGCAGTTACTCGAAAAGGAGCACCGGGGAGCTGTTTTTT. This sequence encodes CASSYSKRSTGELFF.

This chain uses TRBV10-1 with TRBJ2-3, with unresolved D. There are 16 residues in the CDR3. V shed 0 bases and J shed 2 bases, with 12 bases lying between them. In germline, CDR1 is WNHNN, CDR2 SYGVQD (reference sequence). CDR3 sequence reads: CASSESTGMLTDTQYF. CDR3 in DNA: TGCGCCAGCAGTGAGTCGACGGGTATGCTCACAGATACGCAGTATTTT.

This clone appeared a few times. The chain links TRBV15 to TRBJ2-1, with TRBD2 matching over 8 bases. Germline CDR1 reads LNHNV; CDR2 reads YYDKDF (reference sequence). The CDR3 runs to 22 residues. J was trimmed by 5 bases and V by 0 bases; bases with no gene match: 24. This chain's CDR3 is CATSRDDGWWNGGDPKNNEQFF. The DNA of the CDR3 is TGTGCCACCAGCAGAGATGATGGTTGGTGGAACGGGGGGGATCCGAAAAACAATGAGCAGTTCTTC.

The CDR3 sequence is CASSQEQGALNQPQHF. The CDR3 nucleotides read TGCGCCAGCAGCCAAGAACAGGGGGCTCTCAATCAGCCCCAGCATTTT. The chain combines TRBV4-1 with TRBJ1-5; TRBD1 matches 9 bases. CDR1 is MGHRA, CDR2 YSYEKL, per germline. The CDR3 sequence is 16 residues long. Unmatched junction bases numbered 3, after V lost 0 bases and J lost 3 bases.

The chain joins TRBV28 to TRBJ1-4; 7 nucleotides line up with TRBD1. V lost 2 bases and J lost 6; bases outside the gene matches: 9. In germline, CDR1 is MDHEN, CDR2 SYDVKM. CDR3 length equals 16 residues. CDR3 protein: CASSLDGGGVDEKLFF. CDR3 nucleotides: TGTGCCAGCAGTTTAGATGGAGGGGGCGTTGATGAAAAACTGTTTTTT.

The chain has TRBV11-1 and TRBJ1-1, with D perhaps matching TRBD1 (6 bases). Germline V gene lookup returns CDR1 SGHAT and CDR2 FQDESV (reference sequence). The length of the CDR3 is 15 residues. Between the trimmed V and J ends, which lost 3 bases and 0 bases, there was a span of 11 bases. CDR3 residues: CASSFRGGMNTEAFF. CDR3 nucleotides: TGTGCCAGCAGCTTTAGGGGGGGGATGAACACTGAAGCTTTCTTT.

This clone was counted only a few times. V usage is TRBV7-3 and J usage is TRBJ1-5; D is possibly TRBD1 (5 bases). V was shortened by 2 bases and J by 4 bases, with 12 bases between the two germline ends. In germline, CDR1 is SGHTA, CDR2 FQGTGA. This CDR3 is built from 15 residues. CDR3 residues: CASSLQGGANQPQHF. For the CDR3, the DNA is TGTGCCAGCAGCTTACAGGGTGGGGCGAATCAGCCCCAGCATTTT.

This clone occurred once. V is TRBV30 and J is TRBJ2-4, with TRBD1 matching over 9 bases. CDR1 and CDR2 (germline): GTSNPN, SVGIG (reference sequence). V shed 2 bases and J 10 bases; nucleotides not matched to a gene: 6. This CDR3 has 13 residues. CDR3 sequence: CAWSSDRGGIQYF. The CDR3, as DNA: TGTGCCTGGAGTAGCGACAGGGGGGGTATTCAGTACTTC.

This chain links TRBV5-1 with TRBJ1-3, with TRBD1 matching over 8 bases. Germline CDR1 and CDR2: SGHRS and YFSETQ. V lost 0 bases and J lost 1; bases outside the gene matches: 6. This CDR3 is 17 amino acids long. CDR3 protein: CASSLGGQGRSGNTIYF. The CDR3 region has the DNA TGCGCCAGCAGCTTGGGAGGACAGGGCCGGTCTGGAAACACCATATATTTT.

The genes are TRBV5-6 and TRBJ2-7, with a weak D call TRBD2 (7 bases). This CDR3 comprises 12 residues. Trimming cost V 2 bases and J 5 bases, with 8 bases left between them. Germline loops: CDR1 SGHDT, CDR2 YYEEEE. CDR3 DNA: TGTGCCAGCAGCTTCGGGGGGCACGAGCAGTACGTC. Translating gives CASSFGGHEQYV.

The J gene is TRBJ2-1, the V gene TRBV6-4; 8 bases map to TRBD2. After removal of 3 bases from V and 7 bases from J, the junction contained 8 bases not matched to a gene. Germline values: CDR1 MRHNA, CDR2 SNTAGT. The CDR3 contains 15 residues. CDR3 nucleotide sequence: TGTGCCAGCAGTGAGAAACTAGCGGAATTTAATGAGCAGTTCTTC. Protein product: CASSEKLAEFNEQFF.

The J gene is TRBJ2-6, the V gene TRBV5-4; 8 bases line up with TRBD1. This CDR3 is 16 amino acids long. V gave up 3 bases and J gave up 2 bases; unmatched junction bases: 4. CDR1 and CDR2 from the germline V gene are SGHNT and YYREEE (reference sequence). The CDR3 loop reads CASSSGGAPGANVLTF. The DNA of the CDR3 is TGTGCCAGCAGCTCAGGGGGCGCTCCTGGGGCCAACGTCCTGACTTTC.

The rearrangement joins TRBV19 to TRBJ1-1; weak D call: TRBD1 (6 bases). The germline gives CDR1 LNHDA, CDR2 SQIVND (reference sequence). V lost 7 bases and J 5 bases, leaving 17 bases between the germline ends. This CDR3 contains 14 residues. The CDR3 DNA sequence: TGTGCCAGTAAGAAAGCGGGGGGCGCGACTGAAGCTTTCTTT. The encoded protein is CASKKAGGATEAFF.

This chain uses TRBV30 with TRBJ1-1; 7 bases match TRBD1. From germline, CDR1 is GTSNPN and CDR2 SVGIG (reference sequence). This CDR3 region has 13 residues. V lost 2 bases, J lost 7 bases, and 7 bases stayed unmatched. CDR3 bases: TGTGCCTGGAGTCCGTCTCGACAGGGTGAAGCTTTCTTT. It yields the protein CAWSPSRQGEAFF.

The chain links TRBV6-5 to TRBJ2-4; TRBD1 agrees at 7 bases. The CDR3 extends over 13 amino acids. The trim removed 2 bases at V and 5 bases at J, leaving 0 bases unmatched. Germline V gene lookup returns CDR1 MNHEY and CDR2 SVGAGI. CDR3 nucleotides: TGTGCCAGCAGTTACGGACAGGAAAACATTCAGTACTTC. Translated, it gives CASSYGQENIQYF.

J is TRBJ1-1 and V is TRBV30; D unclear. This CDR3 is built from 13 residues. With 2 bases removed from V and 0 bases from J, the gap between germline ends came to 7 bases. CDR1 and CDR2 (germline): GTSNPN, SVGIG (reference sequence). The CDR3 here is CAWSPTVNTEAFF. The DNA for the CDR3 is TGTGCCTGGAGTCCAACAGTGAACACTGAAGCTTTCTTT.

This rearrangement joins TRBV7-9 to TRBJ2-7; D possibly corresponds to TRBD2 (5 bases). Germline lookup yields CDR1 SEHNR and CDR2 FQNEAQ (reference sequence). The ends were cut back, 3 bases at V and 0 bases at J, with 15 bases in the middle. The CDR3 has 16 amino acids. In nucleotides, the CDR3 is TGTGCCAGCAGCTTCCAAGCCGGGGTAGGCTCCTACGAGCAGTACTTC. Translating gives CASSFQAGVGSYEQYF.

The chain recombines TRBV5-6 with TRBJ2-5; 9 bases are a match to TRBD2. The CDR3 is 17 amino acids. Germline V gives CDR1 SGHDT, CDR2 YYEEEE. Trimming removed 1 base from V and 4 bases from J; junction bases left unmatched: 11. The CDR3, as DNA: TGTGCCAGCAGCTTGTTAGCGGGGGCCCTACCGGGAGAGACCCAGTACTTC. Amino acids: CASSLLAGALPGETQYF.

The CDR3 nucleotides are TGTGCCAGTAGTCCGCAGCGGGCCACAGATACGCAGTATTTT. Its protein is CASSPQRATDTQYF. The V call is TRBV19, the J call TRBJ2-3; D possibly corresponds to TRBD2 (6 bases). V was shortened by 5 bases and J by 2 bases, with 11 bases between the two germline ends. CDR1 and CDR2 from the germline V gene are LNHDA and SQIVND (reference sequence). The CDR3 is 14 residues long.

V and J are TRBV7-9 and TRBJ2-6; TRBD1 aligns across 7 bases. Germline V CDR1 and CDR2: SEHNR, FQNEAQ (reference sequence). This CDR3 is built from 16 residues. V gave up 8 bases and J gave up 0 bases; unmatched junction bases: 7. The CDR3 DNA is TGTGCCAGCCCCCCGGACAGGAGCTCTGGGGCCAACGTCCTGACTTTC. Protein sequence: CASPPDRSSGANVLTF.